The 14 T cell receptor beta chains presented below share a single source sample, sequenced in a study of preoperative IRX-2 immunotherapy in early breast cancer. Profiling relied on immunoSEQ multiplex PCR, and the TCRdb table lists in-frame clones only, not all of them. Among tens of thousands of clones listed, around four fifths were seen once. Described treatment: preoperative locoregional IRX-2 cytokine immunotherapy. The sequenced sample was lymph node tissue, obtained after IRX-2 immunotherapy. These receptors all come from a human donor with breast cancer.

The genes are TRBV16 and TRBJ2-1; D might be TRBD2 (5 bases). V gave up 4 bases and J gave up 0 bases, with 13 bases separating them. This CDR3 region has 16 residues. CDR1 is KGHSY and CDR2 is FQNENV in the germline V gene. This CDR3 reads CASSPSKGSSYNEQFF. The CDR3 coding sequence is TGTGCCAGCAGCCCCTCGAAAGGGAGCTCCTACAATGAGCAGTTCTTC. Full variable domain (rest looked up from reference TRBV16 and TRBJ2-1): GEEVAQTPKHLVRGEGQKAKLYCAPIKGHSYVFWYQQVLKNEFKFLISFQNENVFDETGMPKERFSAKCLPNSPCSLEIQATKLEDSAVYFCASSPSKGSSYNEQFFGPGTRLTVL.

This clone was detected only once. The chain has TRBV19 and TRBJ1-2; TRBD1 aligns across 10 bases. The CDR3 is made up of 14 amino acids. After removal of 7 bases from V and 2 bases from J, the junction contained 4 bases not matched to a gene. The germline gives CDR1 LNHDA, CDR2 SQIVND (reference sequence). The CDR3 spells CASKAGQGNYGYTF. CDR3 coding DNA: TGTGCCAGTAAAGCGGGACAGGGGAACTATGGCTACACCTTC.

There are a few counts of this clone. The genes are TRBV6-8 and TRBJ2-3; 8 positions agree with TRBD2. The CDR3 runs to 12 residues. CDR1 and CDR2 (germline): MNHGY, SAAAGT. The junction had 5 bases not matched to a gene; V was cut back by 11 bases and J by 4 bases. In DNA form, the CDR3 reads TGTGCCGGGGCGGGGGGAGCAGATACGCAGTATTTT. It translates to CAGAGGADTQYF.

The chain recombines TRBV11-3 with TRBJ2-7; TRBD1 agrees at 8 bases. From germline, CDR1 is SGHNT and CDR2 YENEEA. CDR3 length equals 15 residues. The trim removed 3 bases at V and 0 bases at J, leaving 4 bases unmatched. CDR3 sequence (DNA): TGTGCCAGCAGCTTCCCGACAGGGGCCTCCTACGAGCAGTACTTC. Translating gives CASSFPTGASYEQYF.

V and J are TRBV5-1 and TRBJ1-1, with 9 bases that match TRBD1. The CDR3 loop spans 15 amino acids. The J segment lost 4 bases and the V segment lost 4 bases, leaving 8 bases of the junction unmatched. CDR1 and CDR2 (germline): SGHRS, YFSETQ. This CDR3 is CASSRTGVGGTEAFF. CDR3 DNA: TGCGCCAGCAGCCGGACAGGGGTTGGAGGCACTGAAGCTTTCTTT.

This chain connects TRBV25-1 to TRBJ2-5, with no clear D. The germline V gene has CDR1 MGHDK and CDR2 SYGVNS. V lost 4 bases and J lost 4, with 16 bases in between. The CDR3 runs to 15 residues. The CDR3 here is CASSGFLTSLETQYF. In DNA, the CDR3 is TGTGCCAGCAGTGGATTCCTGACGTCGTTAGAGACCCAGTACTTC.

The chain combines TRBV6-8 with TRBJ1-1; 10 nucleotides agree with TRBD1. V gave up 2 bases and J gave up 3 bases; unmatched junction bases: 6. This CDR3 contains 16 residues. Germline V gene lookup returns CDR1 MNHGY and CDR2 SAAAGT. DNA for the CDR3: TGTGCCAGCAGTTACACTGTGGGGACAGGGGACACTGAAGCTTTCTTT. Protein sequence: CASSYTVGTGDTEAFF.

As DNA, the CDR3 is TGTGCCAGTAGTATCGGAAGGGAAGAGACCCAGTACTTC. Translation: CASSIGREETQYF. The J gene is TRBJ2-5, the V gene TRBV19, with D hard to call. V was shortened by 3 bases and J by 3 bases, with 8 bases between the two germline ends. The CDR3 consists of 13 residues. Per the germline V gene, CDR1 is LNHDA and CDR2 is SQIVND (reference sequence).

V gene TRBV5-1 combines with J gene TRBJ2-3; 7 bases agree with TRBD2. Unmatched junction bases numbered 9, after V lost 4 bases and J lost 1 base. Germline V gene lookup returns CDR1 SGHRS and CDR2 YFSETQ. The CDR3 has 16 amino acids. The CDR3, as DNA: TGCGCCAGCAGCGGGGGAGGCGGGGGAGGCACAGATACGCAGTATTTT. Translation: CASSGGGGGGTDTQYF.

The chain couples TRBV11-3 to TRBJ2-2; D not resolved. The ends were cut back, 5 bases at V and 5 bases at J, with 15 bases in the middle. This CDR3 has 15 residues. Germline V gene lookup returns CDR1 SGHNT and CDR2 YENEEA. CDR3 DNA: TGTGCCAGCAGCGATTTTTACAGAGGAACCGGGGAGCTGTTTTTT. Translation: CASSDFYRGTGELFF.

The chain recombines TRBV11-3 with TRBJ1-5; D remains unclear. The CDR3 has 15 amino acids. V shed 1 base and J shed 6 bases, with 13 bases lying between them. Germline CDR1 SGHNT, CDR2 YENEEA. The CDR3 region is CASSLVSGGAQPQHF. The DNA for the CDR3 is TGTGCCAGCAGCTTAGTTTCAGGAGGCGCTCAGCCCCAGCATTTT.

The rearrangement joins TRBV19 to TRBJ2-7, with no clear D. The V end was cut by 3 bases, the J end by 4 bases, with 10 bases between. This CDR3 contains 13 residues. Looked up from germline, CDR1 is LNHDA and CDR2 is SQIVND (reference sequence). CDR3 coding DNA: TGTGCCAGTAGTATGACCTCCGGGTACGAGCAGTACTTC. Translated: CASSMTSGYEQYF.

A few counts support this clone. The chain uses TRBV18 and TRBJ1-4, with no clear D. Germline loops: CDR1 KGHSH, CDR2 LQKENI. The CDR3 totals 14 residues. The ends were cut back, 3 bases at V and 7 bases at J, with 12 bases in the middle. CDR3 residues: CASSPGPAGEKLFF. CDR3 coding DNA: TGTGCCAGCTCACCGGGTCCGGCGGGTGAAAAACTGTTTTTT.

CDR3 coding DNA: TGTGCCAGCTCACCAGGGACACAAGAGACCCAGTACTTC. Residues: CASSPGTQETQYF. The chain carries TRBV18 and TRBJ2-5, with a weak D call TRBD1 (6 bases). The CDR3 covers 13 residues. Germline CDR1 reads KGHSH; CDR2 reads LQKENI. The ends were cut back, 2 bases at V and 2 bases at J, with 6 bases in the middle.